These 22 T cell receptor beta chains were sequenced from one sample in a study of blood T cell repertoires in COVID-19. Profiling relied on immunoSEQ multiplex PCR, and the TCRdb table lists in-frame clones only, not all of them. The sample carries 160,000 or so clones, 89% recorded once. The sample consisted of peripheral blood. Receptors originate from a man aged 55-75 years with acute or convalescent COVID-19.

This chain joins TRBV4-1 and TRBJ2-5; D remains unclear. CDR1 is MGHRA and CDR2 is YSYEKL in the germline V gene. The V end was cut by 1 base, the J end by 5 bases, with 14 bases between. The CDR3 extends over 15 amino acids. The CDR3 loop is CASSQGLVSTETQYF. DNA for the CDR3: TGCGCCAGCAGCCAAGGACTGGTATCTACGGAGACCCAGTACTTC.

About this clone itself: The junction and the germline gene differ at one end; a read error may be behind it. This chain joins TRBV2 and TRBJ1-1; TRBD1 aligns across 7 bases. The CDR3 loop spans 14 amino acids. Germline V gene data show CDR1 as SNHLY and CDR2 as FYNNEI. CDR3 bases: TGTGCCAGCAGGGAAGGGGGCTGGAACACTGAAGCTTTCTTT. This sequence encodes CASREGGWNTEAFF. The variable domain in full, with the rest retrieved from reference TRBV2 and TRBJ1-1, is EPEVTQTPSHQVTQMGQEVILRCVPISNHLYFYWYRQILGQKVEFLVSFYNNEISEKSEIFDDQFSVERPDGSNFTLKIRSTKLEDSAMYFCASREGGWNTEAFFGQGTRLTVV.

This clone appeared a few times. This chain links TRBV19 with TRBJ1-6; D is unresolved. The germline CDR1 and CDR2 sequences are LNHDA and SQIVND (reference sequence). Trimming took 3 bases from V and 10 from J, leaving 10 bases between them. The CDR3 runs 13 residues. CDR3 sequence (DNA): TGTGCCAGTAGTATTGCGCTACGGTCACCCCTCCACTTT. Translated, it gives CASSIALRSPLHF.

The V gene is TRBV6-5, the J gene TRBJ1-1; no definite D call. The germline gives CDR1 MNHEY, CDR2 SVGAGI. The ends were cut back, 0 bases at V and 7 bases at J, with 12 bases in the middle. The length of the CDR3 is 14 residues. This chain's CDR3 is CASSYSYRVDEAFF. CDR3 nucleotides: TGTGCCAGCAGTTACTCGTACCGGGTTGATGAAGCTTTCTTT.

The chain links TRBV6-4 to TRBJ2-4; D perhaps matches TRBD1 (6 bases). V dropped 2 bases and J dropped 7 bases, with 21 bases sitting between them. The CDR3 loop spans 17 amino acids. CDR1 is MRHNA, CDR2 SNTAGT, per germline. The CDR3 is CASSDEGNKGVWNIQYF. The CDR3 DNA reads TGTGCCAGCAGTGACGAGGGCAACAAGGGGGTCTGGAACATTCAGTACTTC.

V usage is TRBV7-2 and J usage is TRBJ1-2, with 7 bases lining up with TRBD1. Germline V gene sequence: CDR1 SGHTA, CDR2 FQGNSA. The CDR3 has 13 residues. Losses at the gene ends were 4 bases for V and 4 bases for J; bases not matched to a gene: 3. The CDR3 sequence is CASSSTGPYGYTF. DNA for the CDR3: TGTGCCAGCAGCTCGACAGGGCCCTATGGCTACACCTTC.

V is TRBV21-1 and J is TRBJ2-7; no check of the table's D call, TRBD2, against the DNA was made. TRBV21-1 is tagged as a pseudogene. The CDR3 is made up of 16 amino acids. CDR3 coding DNA: TGTGCCAGCAGCAAAACGGGTCGGGGGGCCGTCGACGAGCAGTACTTC. Protein: CASSKTGRGAVDEQYF.

The chain links TRBV6-5 to TRBJ1-6; TRBD1 might be the D (6 bases). V lost 6 bases, J lost 8 bases, and 14 bases lay in between. The length of the CDR3 is 14 residues. Germline CDR1 MNHEY, CDR2 SVGAGI. The CDR3 loop is CASRRGHGDSPLHF. The CDR3 nucleotides read TGTGCCAGCAGGCGGGGGCATGGGGATTCACCCCTCCACTTT.

The chain uses TRBV30 and TRBJ2-5; D unresolved. The CDR3 is made up of 11 amino acids. The V gene lost 3 bases and the J gene lost 7 bases, with 9 bases spanning the gap. Germline V gene data show CDR1 as GTSNPN and CDR2 as SVGIG (reference sequence). For the CDR3, the DNA is TGTGCCTGGAGCCAATCCGGGACCCAGTACTTC. This sequence encodes CAWSQSGTQYF.

This chain links TRBV27 with TRBJ1-1; D may be TRBD1 (5 bases). Germline V lookup: CDR1 MNHEY, CDR2 SMNVEV (reference sequence). The CDR3 spans 14 residues. Trimming took off 6 bases at V and 7 bases at J, with 18 bases between the two ends. In DNA form, the CDR3 reads TGTGCCAGCAGCAAGACCCCAGGGTTAGGTGAAGCTTTCTTT. This codes for CASSKTPGLGEAFF.

The chain combines TRBV11-2 with TRBJ2-7; TRBD1 matches at 7 bases. The CDR3 is made up of 16 amino acids. Trimming took 3 bases from V and 5 from J; bases not matched to a gene: 13. Germline V CDR1 and CDR2: SGHAT, FQNNGV. DNA of the CDR3: TGTGCCAGCAGCTTCACGAATACAGGGGTGCGGAACGAGCAGTACTTC. Amino acids: CASSFTNTGVRNEQYF.

The rearrangement links TRBV5-1 to TRBJ2-7, with D maybe TRBD2 (6 bases). This CDR3 region has 16 residues. Trimming left V 3 bases short and J 3 bases short, with 19 bases between. The germline CDR1 and CDR2 sequences are SGHRS and YFSETQ. The CDR3 nucleotides read TGCGCCAGCAGCTCGGGAGATCCGGGAATTAGCTACGAGCAGTACTTC. This gives the protein CASSSGDPGISYEQYF.

The chain's CDR3 is CASSLDASQGGTEAFF. The CDR3 DNA follows: TGCGCCAGCAGCTTGGACGCCAGCCAGGGGGGCACTGAAGCTTTCTTT. The chain joins TRBV5-1 to TRBJ1-1, with 7 bases identical to TRBD1. The germline V gene has CDR1 SGHRS and CDR2 YFSETQ. The V and J ends lost 0 bases and 4 bases, in that order; junction bases with no gene match: 9. CDR3 length equals 16 residues.

The rearrangement links TRBV30 to TRBJ2-7; the D gene is possibly TRBD2 (6 bases). V lost 5 bases and J 3 bases, leaving 23 bases between the germline ends. The CDR3 spans 16 residues. Per the germline V gene, CDR1 is GTSNPN and CDR2 is SVGIG (reference sequence). DNA for the CDR3: TGTGCCTGGGCGCCCGGGGGACTCTCGAGGGACTACGAGCAGTACTTC. Amino acid sequence: CAWAPGGLSRDYEQYF.

The V and J genes are TRBV19 and TRBJ1-1; D is undetermined. This CDR3 has 13 residues. CDR1 and CDR2 (germline): LNHDA, SQIVND (reference sequence). The ends were cut back, 6 bases at V and 1 base at J, with 9 bases in the middle. The CDR3 protein is CASRPGGNTEAFF. The CDR3 DNA is TGTGCCAGTAGACCCGGCGGGAACACTGAAGCTTTCTTT.

The gene calls are TRBV6-2 or TRBV6-3 and TRBJ1-2, with D hard to call. The CDR3 sequence is 14 residues long. Germline-derived CDR1 and CDR2 are MNHEY and SVGEGT. V dropped 2 bases and J dropped 2 bases, with 9 bases sitting between them. CDR3 nucleotide sequence: TGTGCCAGCAGTTACCGGGGAAGAAACTATGGCTACACCTTC. Amino acid sequence: CASSYRGRNYGYTF.

The chain joins TRBV13 to TRBJ2-3; 15 nucleotides match TRBD2. V shed 4 bases and J 12 bases; nucleotides not matched to a gene: 14. Germline V gives CDR1 PRHDT, CDR2 FYEKMQ (reference sequence). The CDR3 consists of 17 residues. The CDR3: CASSSVRGLAGGLRQYF. The CDR3 DNA follows: TGTGCCAGCAGCTCGGTACGGGGACTAGCGGGGGGACTTCGCCAGTATTTT.

This CDR3 is CAWSGNSPGYTF. CDR3 coding DNA: TGTGCCTGGAGTGGGAACAGCCCTGGCTACACCTTC. The chain combines TRBV30 with TRBJ1-2; D call uncertain. Trimming took 1 base from V and 7 from J, leaving 10 bases between them. This CDR3 spans 12 amino acids. The germline V gene encodes CDR1 GTSNPN and CDR2 SVGIG (reference sequence).

The sample holds one count of this clone. The chain has TRBV7-2 and TRBJ2-4, with 10 bases fitting TRBD1. The CDR3 has 13 residues. After removal of 5 bases from V and 7 bases from J, the junction contained 2 bases not matched to a gene. In germline, CDR1 is SGHTA, CDR2 FQGNSA. The CDR3 DNA sequence: TGTGCCAGCAGCCAGGGACAGGGGAACATTCAGTACTTC. It yields the protein CASSQGQGNIQYF. Filled out from reference TRBV7-2 and TRBJ2-4, the complete variable domain reads GAGVSQSPSNKVTEKGKDVELRCDPISGHTALYWYRQSLGQGLEFLIYFQGNSAPDKSGLPSDRFSAERTGGSVSTLTIQRTQQEDSAVYLCASSQGQGNIQYFGAGTRLSVL.

This clone was counted only a few times. V usage is TRBV30 and J usage is TRBJ1-5; TRBD1 matches 11 bases. CDR3 length: 14 residues. V lost 1 base to trimming and J lost 7 bases; unmatched junction nucleotides: 3. Germline CDR1 reads GTSNPN; CDR2 reads SVGIG (reference sequence). CDR3 residues: CAWSGGTGGQPQHF. The DNA of the CDR3 is TGTGCCTGGAGTGGCGGGACAGGGGGACAGCCCCAGCATTTT.

This chain connects TRBV27 to TRBJ2-2, with 9 bases aligning to TRBD1. Germline CDR1 is MNHEY and CDR2 is SMNVEV (reference sequence). The junction had 11 bases not matched to a gene; V was cut back by 6 bases and J by 6 bases. The CDR3 runs 16 residues. The CDR3, as DNA: TGTGCCAGCAGCCGCCTACAGGGGGCGGTGTCCGGGGAGCTGTTTTTT. It translates to CASSRLQGAVSGELFF.

This chain joins TRBV19 and TRBJ1-1; 7 positions match TRBD1. V was pared by 4 bases and J by 5 bases, with 10 bases of the junction left unmatched. The germline V gene has CDR1 LNHDA and CDR2 SQIVND (reference sequence). This CDR3 spans 15 amino acids. The CDR3 region is CASSNLAGGRTEAFF. In DNA form, the CDR3 reads TGTGCCAGTAGTAACCTAGCAGGGGGAAGGACTGAAGCTTTCTTT.